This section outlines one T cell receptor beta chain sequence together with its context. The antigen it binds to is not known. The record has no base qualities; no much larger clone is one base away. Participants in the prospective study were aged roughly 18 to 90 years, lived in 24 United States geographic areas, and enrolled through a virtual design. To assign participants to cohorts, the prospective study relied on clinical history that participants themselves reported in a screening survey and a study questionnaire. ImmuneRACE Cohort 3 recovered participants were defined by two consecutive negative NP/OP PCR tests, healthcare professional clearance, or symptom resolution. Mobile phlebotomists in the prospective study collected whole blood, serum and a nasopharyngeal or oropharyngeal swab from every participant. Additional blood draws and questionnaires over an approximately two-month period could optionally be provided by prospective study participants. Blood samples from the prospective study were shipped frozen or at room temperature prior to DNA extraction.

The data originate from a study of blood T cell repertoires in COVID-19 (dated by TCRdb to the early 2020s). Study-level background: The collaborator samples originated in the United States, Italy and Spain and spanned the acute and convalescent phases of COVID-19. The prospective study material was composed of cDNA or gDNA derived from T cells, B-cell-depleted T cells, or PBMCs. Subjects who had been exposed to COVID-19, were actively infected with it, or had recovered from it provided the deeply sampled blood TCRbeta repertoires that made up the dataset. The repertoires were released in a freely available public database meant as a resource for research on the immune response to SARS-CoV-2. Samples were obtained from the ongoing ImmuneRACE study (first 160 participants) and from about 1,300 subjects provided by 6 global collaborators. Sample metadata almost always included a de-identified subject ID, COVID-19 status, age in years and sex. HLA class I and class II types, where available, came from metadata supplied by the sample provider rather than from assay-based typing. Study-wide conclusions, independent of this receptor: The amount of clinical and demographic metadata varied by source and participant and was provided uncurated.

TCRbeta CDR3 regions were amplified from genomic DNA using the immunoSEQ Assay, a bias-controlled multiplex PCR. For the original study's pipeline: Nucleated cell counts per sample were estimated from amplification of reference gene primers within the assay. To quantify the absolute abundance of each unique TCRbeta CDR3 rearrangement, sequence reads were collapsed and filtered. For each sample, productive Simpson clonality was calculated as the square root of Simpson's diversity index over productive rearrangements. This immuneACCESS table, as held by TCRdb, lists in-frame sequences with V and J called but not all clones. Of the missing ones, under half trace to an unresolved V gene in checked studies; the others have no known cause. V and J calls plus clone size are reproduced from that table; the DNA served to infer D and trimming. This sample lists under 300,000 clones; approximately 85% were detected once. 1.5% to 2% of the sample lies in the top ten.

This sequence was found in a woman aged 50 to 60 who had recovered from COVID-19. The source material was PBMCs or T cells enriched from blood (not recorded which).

The DNA sequence follows: TGTGCCAGCAGTTTATCAGGCAGCTACACCGGGGAGCTGTTTTTT. This gives the protein CASSLSGSYTGELFF. Recombination linked TRBV28 to TRBJ2-2; no confident D gene assignment can be made. A distance of 9 bases separates the germline ends of V and J, which lose 1 base and 3 bases respectively. The CDR3, from cysteine to phenylalanine, totals 15 residues. The CDR3 DNA has 45 bases and is translated from base 1. The germline V gene provides CDR1 MDHEN and CDR2 SYDVKM.